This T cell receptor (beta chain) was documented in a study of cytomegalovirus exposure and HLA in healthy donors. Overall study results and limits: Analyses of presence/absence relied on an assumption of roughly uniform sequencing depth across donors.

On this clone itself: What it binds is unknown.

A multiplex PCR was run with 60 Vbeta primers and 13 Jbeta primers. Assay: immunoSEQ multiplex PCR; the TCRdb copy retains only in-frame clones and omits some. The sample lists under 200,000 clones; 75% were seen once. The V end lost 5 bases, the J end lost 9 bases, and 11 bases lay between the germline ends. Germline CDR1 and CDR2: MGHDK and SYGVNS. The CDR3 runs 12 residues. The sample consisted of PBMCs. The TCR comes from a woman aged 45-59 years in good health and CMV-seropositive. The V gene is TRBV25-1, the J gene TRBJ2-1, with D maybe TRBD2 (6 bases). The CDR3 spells CASSSGGGEQFF. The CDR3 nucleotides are TGTGCCAGCAGTTCCGGGGGTGGTGAGCAGTTCTTC.